This TCR beta chain was sequenced in a study of cytomegalovirus exposure and HLA in healthy donors. Study-level information: It was reported in a later analysis that the same platform had been used for the 120 validation repertoires as for the roughly 650 first-cohort repertoires. Whole-study findings and limits: In the roughly 130 validation repertoires, a later analysis found that first-cohort TCR clusters tended to co-occur. The study designated fewer than 200 TCR beta chains cytomegalovirus-associated. Many donors shared some public TCRs, even though most TCR sequences were rare.

In the case of this clone: Its specificity is not known.

Generated by immunoSEQ multiplex PCR, the TCRdb table keeps only in-frame clones and is missing some. The table shows roughly 120,000 clones, with roughly 94% occurring only once. The sample was PBMCs. This TCR derives from a woman younger than 35 in good health and CMV-seronegative.

The CDR3 sequence is CASSISRGGNQPQHF. CDR3 nucleotides: TGTGCCAGTAGTATTTCTCGGGGGGGCAATCAGCCCCAGCATTTT. The J gene is TRBJ1-5, the V gene TRBV19; a weak D match, TRBD1 (5 bases). Germline V lookup: CDR1 LNHDA, CDR2 SQIVND (reference sequence). The CDR3 is 15 residues long. V was shortened by 3 bases and J by 2 bases, with 11 bases between the two germline ends.